A selection of T cell receptor beta chains follows, all from one sample in a study of CD8 T cells in ankylosing spondylitis. TCRdb used MiXCR to reprocess the 5' RACE reads, holding one entry per CDR3 protein. This repertoire shows about 800,000 distinct CDR3 sequences, 12% found once; its top ten account for less than 0.65%. The sample taken for sequencing was blood, either unsorted or a sorted T cell fraction (not recorded which). The receptor source for this set is a male donor with ankylosing spondylitis. Each CDR3 is given with its conserved first and last residue. Fields, in order: V gene, clone size, J gene, D gene, CDR3 length, CDR3 protein, CDR3 DNA. The D gene is left open where the match is weak. Clone sizes are given selectively: once, few, many, or a class where the clone is expanded.

V: TRBV5-6; size: many; J: TRBJ2-7; D: NA; length: 15; CDR3: CASSSGPRVDYEQYF; DNA: TGTGCCAGCAGCTCGGGACCACGAGTCGACTACGAGCAGTACTTC
V: TRBV5-1; size: many; J: TRBJ2-7; D: TRBD1; length: 14; CDR3: CASSTGTGTLVQYF; DNA: TGCGCCAGCAGTACCGGGACAGGGACTTTGGTTCAGTACTTC
V: TRBV12-3/TRBV12-4; size: few; J: TRBJ2-2; D: NA; length: 14; CDR3: CASRRDQAGGELFF; DNA: TGTGCCAGCAGAAGGGACCAAGCGGGCGGGGAGCTGTTTTTT
V: TRBV3-1; size: many; J: TRBJ2-3; D: NA; length: 15; CDR3: CASSRELVGTDTQYF; DNA: TGTGCCAGCAGCCGAGAGCTAGTTGGCACAGATACGCAGTATTTT
V: TRBV20-1; size: few; J: TRBJ1-1; D: NA; length: 13; CDR3: CSARVIVNTEAFF; DNA: TGCAGTGCTAGAGTAATCGTGAACACTGAAGCTTTCTTT
V: TRBV6-5; size: few; J: TRBJ1-2; D: TRBD1; length: 15; CDR3: CASSSRQGLGYGYTF; DNA: TGTGCCAGCAGTTCCAGACAGGGATTGGGCTATGGCTACACCTTC
V: TRBV5-1; size: few; J: TRBJ1-4; D: TRBD1; length: 17; CDR3: CASSSRTGLRGDEKLFF; DNA: TGCGCCAGCAGCTCCCGGACAGGGCTGCGGGGGGATGAAAAACTGTTTTTT
V: TRBV12-3/TRBV12-4; size: many; J: TRBJ1-5; D: TRBD1; length: 15; CDR3: CASSLAGGGNQPQHF; DNA: TGTGCCAGCAGCCTTGCAGGGGGGGGAAATCAGCCCCAGCATTTT
V: TRBV4-3; size: NA; J: TRBJ2-5; D: NA; length: 14; CDR3: CASSQEEGGATQYF; DNA: TGCGCCAGCAGCCAAGAGGAGGGGGGGGCGACCCAGTACTTC
V: TRBV20-1; size: NA; J: TRBJ1-1; D: TRBD1; length: 13; CDR3: CSADRAENTEAFF; DNA: TGCAGTGCTGACAGGGCAGAAAACACTGAAGCTTTCTTT
V: TRBV5-1; size: NA; J: TRBJ2-5; D: NA; length: 14; CDR3: CASSLQQYQETQYF; DNA: TGCGCCAGCAGCTTGCAGCAGTACCAAGAGACCCAGTACTTC
V: TRBV5-1; size: many; J: TRBJ2-7; D: NA; length: 14; CDR3: CASSLTYSRREQYF; DNA: TGCGCCAGCAGCTTGACATACAGTCGGCGCGAGCAGTACTTC
V: TRBV11-2; size: NA; J: TRBJ2-3; D: TRBD2; length: 16; CDR3: CASSPGTSGLGDTQYF; DNA: TGTGCCAGCAGCCCTGGGACTAGCGGGTTAGGAGATACGCAGTATTTT
V: TRBV5-1; size: few; J: TRBJ1-1; D: NA; length: 14; CDR3: CASSSGSGFAEAFF; DNA: TGCGCCAGCAGCTCGGGCAGTGGTTTCGCTGAAGCTTTCTTT
V: TRBV20-1; size: few; J: TRBJ1-1; D: NA; length: 12; CDR3: CSAGHWDTEAFF; DNA: TGCAGTGCGGGACATTGGGACACTGAAGCTTTCTTT
V: TRBV20-1; size: NA; J: TRBJ1-3; D: NA; length: 14; CDR3: CSATGANSGNTIYF; DNA: TGCAGTGCAACCGGGGCAAACTCTGGAAACACCATATATTTT
V: TRBV12-3/TRBV12-4; size: few; J: TRBJ1-2; D: NA; length: 15; CDR3: CASRGGRSLDYGYTF; DNA: TGTGCCAGCAGAGGAGGACGGTCCCTTGATTATGGCTACACCTTC
V: TRBV5-8; size: NA; J: TRBJ2-3; D: TRBD2; length: 15; CDR3: CASSPLAGETDTQYF; DNA: TGTGCCAGCTCCCCCCTAGCGGGAGAAACAGATACGCAGTATTTT
V: TRBV28; size: NA; J: TRBJ1-5; D: NA; length: 15; CDR3: CASRAGQASNQPQHF; DNA: TGTGCCAGCAGAGCTGGACAAGCTAGCAATCAGCCCCAGCATTTT
V: TRBV5-6; size: NA; J: TRBJ2-1; D: TRBD2; length: 14; CDR3: CASSLERGYNEQFF; DNA: TGTGCCAGCAGCTTGGAGCGGGGCTACAATGAGCAGTTCTTC
V: TRBV9; size: once; J: TRBJ2-1; D: NA; length: 15; CDR3: CASSERGLGDNEQFF; DNA: TGTGCCAGCAGCGAGAGGGGCCTCGGGGACAATGAGCAGTTCTTC
V: TRBV12-3/TRBV12-4; size: many; J: TRBJ2-1; D: TRBD2; length: 14; CDR3: CASRPSGRAREQFF; DNA: TGTGCCAGCCGCCCTAGCGGGAGGGCCCGTGAGCAGTTCTTC
V: TRBV4-3; size: few; J: TRBJ2-1; D: NA; length: 14; CDR3: CASSLGFFDNEQFF; DNA: TGCGCCAGCAGCCTGGGGTTTTTCGACAATGAGCAGTTCTTC
V: TRBV24-1; size: NA; J: TRBJ2-5; D: TRBD1; length: 13; CDR3: CATSARDRETQYF; DNA: TGTGCCACCAGTGCCCGGGACAGAGAGACCCAGTACTTC
V: TRBV6-1; size: NA; J: TRBJ1-1; D: NA; length: 13; CDR3: CASAWGPGTEAFF; DNA: TGTGCCAGCGCTTGGGGGCCGGGCACTGAAGCTTTCTTT
V: TRBV20-1; size: NA; J: TRBJ2-5; D: TRBD2; length: 18; CDR3: CSARVGLAGGTNQETQYF; DNA: TGCAGTGCTAGAGTTGGACTAGCGGGGGGAACGAACCAAGAGACCCAGTACTTC
V: TRBV7-2; size: NA; J: TRBJ1-1; D: NA; length: 15; CDR3: CASSHTVGVGTEAFF; DNA: TGTGCCAGCAGCCACACAGTCGGGGTAGGCACTGAAGCTTTCTTT
V: TRBV6-2/TRBV6-3; size: few; J: TRBJ2-1; D: NA; length: 13; CDR3: CASSYIDYNEQFF; DNA: TGTGCCAGCAGTTACATCGACTACAATGAGCAGTTCTTC
V: TRBV7-8; size: few; J: TRBJ2-2; D: TRBD1; length: 15; CDR3: CASRAGTGDTGELFF; DNA: TGTGCCAGCAGAGCCGGGACAGGGGACACCGGGGAGCTGTTTTTT
V: TRBV4-2; size: few; J: TRBJ2-3; D: TRBD2; length: 19; CDR3: CASSQEGLAGALSTDTQYF; DNA: TGTGCCAGCAGCCAAGAAGGACTAGCGGGAGCCCTAAGCACAGATACGCAGTATTTT
V: TRBV12-3/TRBV12-4; size: many; J: TRBJ1-2; D: NA; length: 13; CDR3: CASRDLGHYGYTF; DNA: TGTGCCAGCAGGGACTTGGGGCACTATGGCTACACCTTC
V: TRBV10-3; size: many; J: TRBJ2-5; D: NA; length: 11; CDR3: CATRAQETQYF; DNA: TGTGCCACCAGGGCCCAAGAGACCCAGTACTTC
V: TRBV12-3/TRBV12-4; size: few; J: TRBJ2-1; D: NA; length: 15; CDR3: CASRERQSSYNEQFF; DNA: TGTGCCAGCAGGGAGAGGCAGAGCTCCTACAATGAGCAGTTCTTC
V: TRBV21-1; size: few; J: TRBJ2-5; D: NA; length: 15; CDR3: CASSKLWQLQETQYF; DNA: TGTGCCAGCAGCAAACTTTGGCAGTTACAAGAGACCCAGTACTTC
V: TRBV6-2/TRBV6-3; size: few; J: TRBJ1-5; D: NA; length: 17; CDR3: CASSYSTGWGLNQPQHF; DNA: TGTGCCAGCAGTTACTCGACAGGATGGGGACTTAATCAGCCCCAGCATTTT
V: TRBV12-3/TRBV12-4; size: many; J: TRBJ2-5; D: NA; length: 12; CDR3: CASLRGGQTQYF; DNA: TGTGCCAGCCTTCGGGGCGGACAGACCCAGTACTTC
V: TRBV28; size: NA; J: TRBJ2-1; D: TRBD2; length: 14; CDR3: CASRPGLAWLEQFF; DNA: TGTGCCAGCAGACCGGGACTAGCGTGGCTTGAGCAGTTCTTC
V: TRBV2; size: NA; J: TRBJ2-1; D: TRBD2; length: 15; CDR3: CASRATAGGWNEQFF; DNA: TGTGCCAGCAGAGCCACAGCGGGGGGGTGGAATGAGCAGTTCTTC
V: TRBV7-9; size: NA; J: TRBJ1-6; D: NA; length: 14; CDR3: CASSPYSGRSPLHF; DNA: TGTGCCAGCAGCCCCTATTCCGGCAGGTCACCCCTCCACTTT
V: TRBV4-1; size: few; J: TRBJ2-7; D: TRBD1; length: 17; CDR3: CASSQGSLTGGLGEQYF; DNA: TGCGCCAGCAGCCAAGGATCCCTTACAGGGGGCCTAGGCGAGCAGTACTTC
V: TRBV28; size: NA; J: TRBJ2-6; D: TRBD1; length: 17; CDR3: CASSQRRGRSGANVLTF; DNA: TGTGCCAGCAGCCAACGAAGGGGGCGCTCTGGGGCCAACGTCCTGACTTTC
V: TRBV20-1; size: NA; J: TRBJ1-2; D: TRBD1; length: 14; CDR3: CSAREWTGRGGYTF; DNA: TGCAGTGCTAGAGAATGGACAGGCCGCGGGGGCTACACCTTC
V: TRBV7-2; size: NA; J: TRBJ2-1; D: NA; length: 14; CDR3: CVSSLVFGKNEQFF; DNA: TGTGTCAGCAGTTTGGTATTTGGGAAAAATGAGCAGTTCTTC
V: TRBV20-1; size: few; J: TRBJ1-1; D: NA; length: 14; CDR3: CSARYSGDGTEAFF; DNA: TGCAGTGCTAGATACTCGGGAGACGGAACGGAAGCTTTCTTT
V: TRBV14; size: NA; J: TRBJ1-3; D: TRBD1; length: 14; CDR3: CASSTQGGGNTIYF; DNA: TGTGCCAGCAGCACACAGGGGGGCGGAAACACCATATATTTT
V: TRBV6-1; size: NA; J: TRBJ1-2; D: NA; length: 14; CDR3: CASSEFGADYGYTF; DNA: TGTGCCAGCAGTGAATTCGGGGCTGACTATGGCTACACCTTC
V: TRBV28; size: NA; J: TRBJ1-5; D: NA; length: 12; CDR3: CAINRYNQPQHF; DNA: TGTGCCATAAATCGGTACAATCAGCCCCAGCATTTT
V: TRBV9; size: NA; J: TRBJ2-2; D: NA; length: 21; CDR3: CASSVGLGGVIQGPNTGELFF; DNA: TGTGCCAGCAGCGTAGGTCTCGGAGGGGTGATACAGGGGCCAAACACCGGGGAGCTGTTTTTT
V: TRBV7-2; size: many; J: TRBJ2-7; D: NA; length: 11; CDR3: CASSSGREQYF; DNA: TGTGCCAGCAGCTCTGGTCGCGAGCAGTACTTC
V: TRBV7-9; size: few; J: TRBJ2-5; D: NA; length: 14; CDR3: CASRGFDRQETQYF; DNA: TGTGCCAGCAGGGGATTCGACAGGCAAGAGACCCAGTACTTC
V: TRBV15; size: few; J: TRBJ2-7; D: NA; length: 13; CDR3: CATSKLAVNEQYF; DNA: TGTGCCACCAGCAAACTAGCTGTGAACGAGCAGTACTTC
V: TRBV4-2; size: NA; J: TRBJ2-5; D: TRBD2; length: 17; CDR3: CASSQDRASGYQETQYF; DNA: TGTGCCAGCAGCCAAGATAGGGCTAGCGGGTACCAAGAGACCCAGTACTTC
V: TRBV5-1; size: few; J: TRBJ2-3; D: NA; length: 14; CDR3: CASSLGQNSDTQYF; DNA: TGCGCCAGCAGCTTAGGACAGAACTCAGATACGCAGTATTTT
V: TRBV12-3/TRBV12-4; size: many; J: TRBJ2-3; D: TRBD1; length: 15; CDR3: CASSLVTGGQDTQYF; DNA: TGTGCCAGCAGTTTAGTCACAGGGGGGCAAGATACGCAGTATTTT